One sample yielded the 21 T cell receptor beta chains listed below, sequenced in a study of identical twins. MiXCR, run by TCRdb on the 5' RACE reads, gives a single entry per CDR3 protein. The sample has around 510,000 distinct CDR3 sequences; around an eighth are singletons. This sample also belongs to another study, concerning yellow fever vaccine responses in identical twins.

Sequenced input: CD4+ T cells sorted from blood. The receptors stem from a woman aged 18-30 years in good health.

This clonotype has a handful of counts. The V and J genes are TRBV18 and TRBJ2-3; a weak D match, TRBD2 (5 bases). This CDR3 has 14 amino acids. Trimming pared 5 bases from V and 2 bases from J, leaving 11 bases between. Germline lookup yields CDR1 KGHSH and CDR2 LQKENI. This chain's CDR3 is CASSVLADTDTQYF. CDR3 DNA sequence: TGTGCCAGCTCAGTGCTAGCCGACACAGATACGCAGTATTTT.

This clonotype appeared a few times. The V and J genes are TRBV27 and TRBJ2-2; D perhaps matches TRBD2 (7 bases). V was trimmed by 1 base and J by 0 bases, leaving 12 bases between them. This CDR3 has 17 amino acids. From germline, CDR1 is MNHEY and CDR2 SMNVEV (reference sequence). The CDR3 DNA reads TGTGCCAGCAGTTTATTTGGCGGGGGCCCGAACACCGGGGAGCTGTTTTTT. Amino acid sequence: CASSLFGGGPNTGELFF.

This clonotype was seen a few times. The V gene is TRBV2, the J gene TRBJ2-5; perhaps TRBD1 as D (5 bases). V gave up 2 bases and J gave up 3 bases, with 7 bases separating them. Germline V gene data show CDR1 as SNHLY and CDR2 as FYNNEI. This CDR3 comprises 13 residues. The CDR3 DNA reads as TGTGCCAGCAGTGAACAACAGGAAGAGACCCAGTACTTC. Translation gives CASSEQQEETQYF.

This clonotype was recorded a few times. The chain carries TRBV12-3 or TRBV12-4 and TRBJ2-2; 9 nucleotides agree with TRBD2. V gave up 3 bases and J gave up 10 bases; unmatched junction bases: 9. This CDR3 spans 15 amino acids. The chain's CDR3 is CASSFGLASPAELFF. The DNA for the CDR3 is TGTGCCAGCAGTTTTGGACTAGCGTCGCCTGCGGAGCTGTTTTTT.

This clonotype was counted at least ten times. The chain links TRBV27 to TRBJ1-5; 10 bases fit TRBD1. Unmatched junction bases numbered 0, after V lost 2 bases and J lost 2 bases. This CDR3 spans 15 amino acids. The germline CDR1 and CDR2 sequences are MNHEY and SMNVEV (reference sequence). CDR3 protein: CASSLGTGGNQPQHF. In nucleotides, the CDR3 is TGTGCCAGCAGTTTAGGGACAGGGGGCAATCAGCCCCAGCATTTT.

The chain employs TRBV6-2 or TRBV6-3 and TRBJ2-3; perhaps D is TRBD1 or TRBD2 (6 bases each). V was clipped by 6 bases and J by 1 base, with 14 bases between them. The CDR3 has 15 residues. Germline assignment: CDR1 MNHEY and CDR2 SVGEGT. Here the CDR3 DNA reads TGTGCCAGCAGCCACTGGGGGGCCGGCACAGATACGCAGTATTTT. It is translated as CASSHWGAGTDTQYF.

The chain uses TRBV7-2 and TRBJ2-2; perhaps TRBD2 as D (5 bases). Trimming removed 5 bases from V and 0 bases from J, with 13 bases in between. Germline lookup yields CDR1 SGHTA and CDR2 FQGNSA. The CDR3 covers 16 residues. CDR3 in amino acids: CASSLDSNANTGELFF. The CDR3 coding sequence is TGTGCCAGCAGCCTGGACTCGAACGCGAACACCGGGGAGCTGTTTTTT.

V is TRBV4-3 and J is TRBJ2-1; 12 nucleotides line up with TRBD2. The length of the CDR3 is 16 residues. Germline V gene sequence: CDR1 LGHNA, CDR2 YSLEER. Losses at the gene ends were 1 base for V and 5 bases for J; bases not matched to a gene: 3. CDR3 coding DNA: TGCGCCAGCAGCCAAGCAAGGACTAGCGGGAACAATGAGCAGTTCTTC. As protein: CASSQARTSGNNEQFF.

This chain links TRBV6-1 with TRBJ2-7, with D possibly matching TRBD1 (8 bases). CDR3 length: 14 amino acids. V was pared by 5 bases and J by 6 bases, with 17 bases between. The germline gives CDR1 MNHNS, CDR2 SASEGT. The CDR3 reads CASSTRNRGGEQYF. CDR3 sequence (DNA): TGTGCCAGCAGTACGAGAAACAGGGGGGGCGAGCAGTACTTC.

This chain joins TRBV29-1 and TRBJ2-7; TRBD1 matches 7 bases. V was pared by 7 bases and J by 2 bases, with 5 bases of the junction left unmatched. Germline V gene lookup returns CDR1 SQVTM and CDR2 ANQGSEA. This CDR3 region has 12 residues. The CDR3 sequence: CSGRTGAYEQYF. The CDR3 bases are TGCAGCGGCAGGACAGGAGCCTACGAGCAGTACTTC.

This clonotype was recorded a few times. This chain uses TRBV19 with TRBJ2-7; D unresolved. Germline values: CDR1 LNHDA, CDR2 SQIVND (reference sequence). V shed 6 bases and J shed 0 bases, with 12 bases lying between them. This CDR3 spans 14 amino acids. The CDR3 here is CASSLMGTSYEQYF. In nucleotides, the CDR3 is TGTGCCAGTAGCCTAATGGGTACCTCCTACGAGCAGTACTTC.

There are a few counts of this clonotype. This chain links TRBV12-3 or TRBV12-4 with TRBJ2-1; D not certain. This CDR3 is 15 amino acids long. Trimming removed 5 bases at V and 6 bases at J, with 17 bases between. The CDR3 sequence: CASSRDRSSSNEQFF. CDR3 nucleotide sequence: TGTGCCAGCAGTCGCGACCGGAGCAGCTCCAATGAGCAGTTCTTC.

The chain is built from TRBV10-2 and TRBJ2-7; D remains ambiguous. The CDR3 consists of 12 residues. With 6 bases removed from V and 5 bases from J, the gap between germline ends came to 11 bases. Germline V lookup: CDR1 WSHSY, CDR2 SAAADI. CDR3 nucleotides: TGCGCCAGCAGGCTGGGTCCGAACGAGCAGTACTTC. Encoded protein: CASRLGPNEQYF.

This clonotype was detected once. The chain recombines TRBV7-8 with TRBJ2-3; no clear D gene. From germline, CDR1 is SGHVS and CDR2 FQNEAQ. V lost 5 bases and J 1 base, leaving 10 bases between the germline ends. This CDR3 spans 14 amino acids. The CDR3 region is CASSLAQRTDTQYF. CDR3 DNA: TGTGCCAGCAGCCTCGCTCAACGCACAGATACGCAGTATTTT. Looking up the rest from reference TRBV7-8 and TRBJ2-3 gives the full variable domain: GAGVSQSPRYKVAKRGQDVALRCDPISGHVSLFWYQQALGQGPEFLTYFQNEAQLDKSGLPSDRFFAERPEGSVSTLKIQRTQQEDSAVYLCASSLAQRTDTQYFGPGTRLTVL.

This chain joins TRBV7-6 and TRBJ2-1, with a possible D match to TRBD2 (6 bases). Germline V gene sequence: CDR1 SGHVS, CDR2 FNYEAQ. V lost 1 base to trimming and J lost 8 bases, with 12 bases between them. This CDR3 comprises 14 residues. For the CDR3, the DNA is TGTGCCAGCAGCTTAGTCAGGGAGGTAGATGAGCAGTTCTTC. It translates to CASSLVREVDEQFF.

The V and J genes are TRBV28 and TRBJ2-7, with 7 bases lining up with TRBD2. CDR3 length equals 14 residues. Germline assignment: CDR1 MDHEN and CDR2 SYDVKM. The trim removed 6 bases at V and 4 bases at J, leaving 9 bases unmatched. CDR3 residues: CASSLQTSRYEQYF. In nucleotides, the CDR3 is TGTGCCAGCAGCCTCCAGACTAGCCGTTACGAGCAGTACTTC.

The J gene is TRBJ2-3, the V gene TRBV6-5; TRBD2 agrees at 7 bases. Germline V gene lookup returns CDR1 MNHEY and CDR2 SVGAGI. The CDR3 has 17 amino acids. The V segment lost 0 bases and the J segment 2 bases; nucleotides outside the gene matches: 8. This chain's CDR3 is CASSYSMGGGITDTQYF. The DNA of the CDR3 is TGTGCCAGCAGTTACTCGATGGGCGGGGGAATCACAGATACGCAGTATTTT.

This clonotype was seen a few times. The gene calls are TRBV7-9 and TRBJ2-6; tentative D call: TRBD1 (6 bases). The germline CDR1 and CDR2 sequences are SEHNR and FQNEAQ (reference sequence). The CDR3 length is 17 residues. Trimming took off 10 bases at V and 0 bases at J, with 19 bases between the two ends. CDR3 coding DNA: TGTGCCACCAGGGGACGCGCCCCTATCTCTGGGGCCAACGTCCTGACTTTC. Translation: CATRGRAPISGANVLTF.

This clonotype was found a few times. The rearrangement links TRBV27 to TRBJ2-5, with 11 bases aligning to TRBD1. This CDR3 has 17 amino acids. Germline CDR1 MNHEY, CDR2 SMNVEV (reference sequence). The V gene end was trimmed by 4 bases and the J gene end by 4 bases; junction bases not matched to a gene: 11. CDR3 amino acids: CASSSLSADRGRETQYF. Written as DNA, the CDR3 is TGTGCCAGCAGTTCCCTGTCCGCGGACAGGGGGCGAGAGACCCAGTACTTC.

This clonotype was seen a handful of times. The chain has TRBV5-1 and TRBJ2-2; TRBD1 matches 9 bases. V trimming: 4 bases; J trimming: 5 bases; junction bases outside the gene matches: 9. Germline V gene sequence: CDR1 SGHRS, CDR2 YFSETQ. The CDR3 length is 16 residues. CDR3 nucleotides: TGCGCCAGCAGCGCGGGACAGGGTCGGGGAACCGGGGAGCTGTTTTTT. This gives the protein CASSAGQGRGTGELFF.

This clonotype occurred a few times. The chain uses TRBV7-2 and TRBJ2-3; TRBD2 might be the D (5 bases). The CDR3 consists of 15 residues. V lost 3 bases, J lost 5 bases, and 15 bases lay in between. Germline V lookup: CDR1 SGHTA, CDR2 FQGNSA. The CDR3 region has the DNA TGTGCCAGCAGCTTTGACGGGAAACTGGGAGATACGCAGTATTTT. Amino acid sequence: CASSFDGKLGDTQYF.